Shown below are 18 T cell receptor beta chains from a single sample sequenced in a study of shared clonotypes between healthy human individuals. The method was immunoSEQ multiplex PCR; TCRdb's version includes in-frame clones alone and lacks a portion of them. The sample lists more than 2,000,000 clones, 85% to 95% occurring once. Sequences were obtained from naive CD4+ T cells sorted from blood. Regarding subset: CD45RA+ positively selected. These receptors came from a man between 18 and 35 years old in good health.

The CDR3, as DNA: TGTGCCAGCAGCTTCAGGGCGGGAGGAAGGGAGACCCAGTACTTC. Translation: CASSFRAGGRETQYF. V usage is TRBV5-6 and J usage is TRBJ2-5, with TRBD2 matching 8 bases. The CDR3 has 15 amino acids. V dropped 2 bases and J dropped 5; count of bases not matched to a gene: 8. Germline V gives CDR1 SGHDT, CDR2 YYEEEE.

In this sample, this clone turned up once. CDR3 DNA sequence: TGTGCCAGCAGCCAAGTCTCCTATGGTAGGGGAGACAATGAGCAGTTCTTC. It yields the protein CASSQVSYGRGDNEQFF. The J gene is TRBJ2-1, the V gene TRBV4-2; either TRBD1 or TRBD2 may fit D (5 bases each). The CDR3 has 17 residues. CDR1 and CDR2 from the germline V gene are LGHNA and YNFKEQ. The V end was cut by 1 base, the J end by 5 bases, with 18 bases between.

This clone was seen a single time. Other DNA sequences of this sample code for an identical CDR3. This chain connects TRBV2 to TRBJ2-1; TRBD2 matches 11 bases. Unmatched junction bases numbered 5, after V lost 6 bases and J lost 10 bases. This CDR3 contains 13 residues. Germline V gene sequence: CDR1 SNHLY, CDR2 FYNNEI. This CDR3 is CASSLGLAGEQFF. The CDR3 DNA reads TGTGCCAGCAGCCTCGGACTAGCGGGCGAGCAGTTCTTC.

The V call is TRBV30, the J call TRBJ1-2; D is undetermined. Germline V gene data show CDR1 as GTSNPN and CDR2 as SVGIG (reference sequence). The CDR3 runs to 13 residues. Trimming removed 4 bases at V and 2 bases at J, with 11 bases between. The CDR3 reads CAWTRTENYGYTF. Here the CDR3 DNA reads TGTGCCTGGACTCGGACGGAGAACTATGGCTACACCTTC.

This chain connects TRBV18 to TRBJ2-5; a possible D gene is TRBD2 (6 bases). Looked up from germline, CDR1 is KGHSH and CDR2 is LQKENI. The CDR3 consists of 15 residues. V lost 3 bases and J 2 bases, leaving 13 bases between the germline ends. CDR3: CASSPTTGTQETQYF. CDR3 DNA: TGTGCCAGCTCACCGACGACCGGGACTCAAGAGACCCAGTACTTC. Combining the CDR3 with reference TRBV18 and TRBJ2-5 gives the whole variable domain NAGVMQNPRHLVRRRGQEARLRCSPMKGHSHVYWYRQLPEEGLKFMVYLQKENIIDESGMPKERFSAEFPKEGPSILRIQQVVRGDSAAYFCASSPTTGTQETQYFGPGTRLLVL.

The chain uses TRBV5-6 and TRBJ2-3; D call uncertain. CDR1 is SGHDT and CDR2 is YYEEEE in the germline V gene. The V end lost 0 bases, the J end lost 6 bases, and 11 bases lay between the germline ends. The CDR3 consists of 14 residues. The CDR3 reads CASSLAGPHDTQYF. CDR3 bases: TGTGCCAGCAGCTTGGCCGGACCACACGATACGCAGTATTTT.

The rearrangement joins TRBV28 to TRBJ2-1; D is undetermined. The germline V gene encodes CDR1 MDHEN and CDR2 SYDVKM. Trimming stripped 1 base from V and 3 bases from J, with 4 bases between. The CDR3 covers 13 residues. The CDR3 loop is CASSLYGYNEQFF. In nucleotides, the CDR3 is TGTGCCAGCAGTTTATACGGCTACAATGAGCAGTTCTTC.

The gene calls are TRBV12-5 and TRBJ1-4; 7 bases map to TRBD1. The J segment lost 5 bases and the V segment lost 1 base, leaving 7 bases of the junction unmatched. Per the germline V gene, CDR1 is LGHNT and CDR2 is FRNRAP. The CDR3 sequence is 16 residues long. CDR3 coding DNA: TGTGCTAGTGGTTTGGGGACAGGAAAAACAAATGAAAAACTGTTTTTT. Encoded protein: CASGLGTGKTNEKLFF.

The J gene is TRBJ1-5, the V gene TRBV6-1; no firm D call. The CDR3 sequence is 16 residues long. CDR1 is MNHNS, CDR2 SASEGT, per germline. V dropped 1 base and J dropped 2 bases, with 12 bases sitting between them. CDR3 nucleotides: TGTGCCAGCAGTGAAGAGGGTGGGGTGGGCAATCAGCCCCAGCATTTT. Translating it yields CASSEEGGVGNQPQHF.

This chain uses TRBV7-3 with TRBJ2-5; TRBD2 matches 8 bases. The V segment lost 6 bases and the J segment 1 base; nucleotides outside the gene matches: 10. Germline CDR1 SGHTA, CDR2 FQGTGA. The CDR3 extends over 16 amino acids. DNA for the CDR3: TGTGCCAGCAGTCCCCTTGGCGGGGGGACCCAAGAGACCCAGTACTTC. This encodes CASSPLGGGTQETQYF. Drawing the rest from reference TRBV7-3 and TRBJ2-5, the complete variable domain is GAGVSQTPSNKVTEKGKYVELRCDPISGHTALYWYRQSLGQGPEFLIYFQGTGAADDSGLPNDRFFAVRPEGSVSTLKIQRTERGDSAVYLCASSPLGGGTQETQYFGPGTRLLVL.

In its sample, this clone was seen a few times. The chain joins TRBV14 to TRBJ1-1; D is uncertain. The length of the CDR3 is 13 residues. Looked up from germline, CDR1 is SGHDN and CDR2 is FVKESK. The V gene lost 4 bases and the J gene lost 6 bases, with 12 bases spanning the gap. The CDR3 reads CASSPVSSAEAFF. CDR3 bases: TGTGCCAGCAGCCCAGTATCAAGCGCTGAAGCTTTCTTT.

The sample holds a few counts of this clone. The J gene is TRBJ1-2, the V gene TRBV9, with 9 bases identical to TRBD1. After removal of 7 bases from V and 8 bases from J, the junction contained 15 bases not matched to a gene. The CDR3 length is 15 residues. Per germline, CDR1 SGDLS and CDR2 YYNGEE. In DNA, the CDR3 is TGTGCCAGCCCCGGAAGGAACAGGGGGCGCGACGGCTACACCTTC. The encoded protein is CASPGRNRGRDGYTF. The full variable domain, its missing parts supplied by reference TRBV9 and TRBJ1-2, is DSGVTQTPKHLITATGQRVTLRCSPRSGDLSVYWYQQSLDQGLQFLIQYYNGEERAKGNILERFSAQQFPDLHSELNLSSLELGDSALYFCASPGRNRGRDGYTFGSGTRLTVV.

About this clone: This CDR3 is also generated by other DNA sequences in the sample. The rearrangement joins TRBV7-9 to TRBJ1-4; the D is unclear. Germline CDR1 and CDR2: SEHNR and FQNEAQ (reference sequence). V shed 3 bases and J shed 0 bases, with 5 bases lying between them. This CDR3 comprises 14 residues. The CDR3 DNA follows: TGTGCCAGCAGCTTTGGAACAACTAATGAAAAACTGTTTTTT. As protein: CASSFGTTNEKLFF.

The CDR3 here is CASSRTSGRFYEQYF. CDR3 in DNA: TGTGCCAGCAGTAGGACTAGCGGGAGATTTTACGAGCAGTACTTC. V gene TRBV6-5 combines with J gene TRBJ2-7, with TRBD2 matching 13 bases. The ends lost 5 bases at V and 4 bases at J; junction bases unmatched: 5. The germline V gene encodes CDR1 MNHEY and CDR2 SVGAGI. The CDR3 has 15 residues.

This CDR3 is CATSRDPSGAEAFF. In DNA, the CDR3 is TGTGCCACCAGCAGAGATCCGAGTGGCGCTGAAGCTTTCTTT. This sequence joins TRBV15 and TRBJ1-1; no clear D. The CDR3 loop spans 14 amino acids. CDR1 is LNHNV, CDR2 YYDKDF, per germline (reference sequence). The V gene lost 0 bases and the J gene lost 6 bases, with 11 bases spanning the gap.

This clone showed up just once. This chain connects TRBV19 to TRBJ2-7, with 7 nucleotides matching TRBD2. There are 14 residues in the CDR3. Germline V gives CDR1 LNHDA, CDR2 SQIVND (reference sequence). Trimming took 4 bases from V and 2 from J; bases not matched to a gene: 5. CDR3 amino acids: CASSTRGRTYEQYF. CDR3 DNA: TGTGCCAGTAGTACTCGCGGGAGAACCTACGAGCAGTACTTC. The variable domain in full, with the rest retrieved from reference TRBV19 and TRBJ2-7, is DGGITQSPKYLFRKEGQNVTLSCEQNLNHDAMYWYRQDPGQGLRLIYYSQIVNDFQKGDIAEGYSVSREKKESFPLTVTSAQKNPTAFYLCASSTRGRTYEQYFGPGTRLTVT.

The genes are TRBV19 and TRBJ2-5, with D possibly TRBD2 on 6 matching bases. The ends were cut back, 3 bases at V and 2 bases at J, with 13 bases in the middle. The CDR3 has 15 residues. Looked up from germline, CDR1 is LNHDA and CDR2 is SQIVND (reference sequence). CDR3 region: CASSMLARTQETQYF. For the CDR3, the DNA is TGTGCCAGTAGTATGCTAGCGAGGACTCAAGAGACCCAGTACTTC.

J is TRBJ2-7 and V is TRBV5-4; 7 nucleotides agree with TRBD1. The CDR3 totals 15 residues. V lost 2 bases and J lost 2; bases outside the gene matches: 7. Germline V gene lookup returns CDR1 SGHNT and CDR2 YYREEE (reference sequence). This chain's CDR3 is CASSFPDRPAYEQYF. As DNA, the CDR3 is TGTGCCAGCAGCTTCCCGGACAGGCCTGCCTACGAGCAGTACTTC.